Sequencing of this TCR beta chain was carried out in a study of T-cell reconstitution after alpha-beta-depleted transplantation in children. This clonotype appeared many times. Germline trimming cut 3 bases from V and 3 bases from J; bases unmatched to any gene: 3. The CDR3 sequence is 15 residues long. Looked up from germline, CDR1 is LGHNA and CDR2 is YNFKEQ. TCRbeta library construction was performed incorporating unique molecular identifiers. TCRdb recomputed calls from the PCR reads with MiXCR, one row per CDR3 protein. The sample carries about half a million distinct CDR3 sequences, around 12% recorded once.

The specimen was PBMCs from the stem cell graft donor, collected from the stem cell graft. The chain links TRBV4-2 to TRBJ2-7, with 12 bases fitting TRBD2. The TCR comes from a human donor who donated a stem cell graft to a child with combined immunodeficiency. CDR3 sequence reads: CASSQETSGGYEQYF. In DNA form, the CDR3 reads TGTGCCAGCAGCCAGGAGACTAGCGGGGGCTACGAGCAGTACTTC.